This TCR beta chain was captured by sequencing in a study of CD8+ T cells in alopecia areata. Study-level findings and limits: Many expanded lesional clones persisted during tofacitinib (in both scalp and blood). The presence of one nonresponder keeps the tie between baseline CD8+ expansion and response uncertain. Among patients, TCR sharing was less clear than in mice, a difference possibly due in part to HLA diversity in the patient population.

The ends were cut back, 4 bases at V and 3 bases at J, with 6 bases in the middle. The germline CDR1 and CDR2 sequences are DFQATT and SNEGSKA (reference sequence). This CDR3 is built from 11 residues. Sequencing relied on a cDNA template that was reverse transcribed from extracted RNA. TCRdb's table, derived via immunoSEQ multiplex PCR, lists solely in-frame clones and lacks some. The sample has under 150,000 clones, more than 45% seen once. Treatment: oral pan-JAK inhibitor, 5-10 mg twice daily. On this clone itself: Its specificity is unknown.

Sequencing used CD4+ T cells sorted from blood, obtained at week 4, from a patient treated with tofacitinib. The TCR comes from a human donor with alopecia areata. This chain links TRBV20-1 with TRBJ1-1; a possible D gene is TRBD1 (6 bases). DNA of the CDR3: TGCAGTGCTACAGGGGACACTGAAGCTTTCTTT. It yields the protein CSATGDTEAFF.